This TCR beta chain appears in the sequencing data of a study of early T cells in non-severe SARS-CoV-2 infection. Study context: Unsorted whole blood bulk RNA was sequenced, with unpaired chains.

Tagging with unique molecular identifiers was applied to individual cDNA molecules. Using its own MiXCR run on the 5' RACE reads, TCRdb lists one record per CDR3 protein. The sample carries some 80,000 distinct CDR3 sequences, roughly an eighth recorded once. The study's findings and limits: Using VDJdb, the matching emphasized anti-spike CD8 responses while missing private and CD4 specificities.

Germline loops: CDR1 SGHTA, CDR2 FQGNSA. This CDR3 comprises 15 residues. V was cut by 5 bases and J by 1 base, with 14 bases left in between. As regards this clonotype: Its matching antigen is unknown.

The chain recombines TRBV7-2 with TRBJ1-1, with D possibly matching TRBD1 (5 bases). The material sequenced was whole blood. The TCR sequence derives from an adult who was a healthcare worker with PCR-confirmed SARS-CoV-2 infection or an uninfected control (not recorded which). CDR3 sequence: CASSLTYDRNTEAFF. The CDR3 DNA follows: TGTGCCAGCAGCCTAACATACGACAGGAACACTGAAGCTTTCTTT.